These T cell receptor beta chains were read from a single sample in a study of blood T cells in healthy people across ages. TCRdb re-analysed the 5' RACE reads in MiXCR, keeping a single row per CDR3 protein. The repertoire holds roughly 680,000 distinct CDR3 sequences, with 40% to 65% as singletons. Sequenced sample: blood. The receptor set was obtained from a woman of 80 years or more in good health. Each CDR3 is given with its conserved first and last residue. D genes are given only for firm matches. The size entry is marked missing in some rows and otherwise reads once, few, many or a size class.

V,J,D,size,DNA,CDR3
TRBV28,TRBJ2-7,TRBD1,-,TGTGCCAGCAGTTTCCTCCGGGACAGGGGCTACGAGCAGTACTTC,CASSFLRDRGYEQYF
TRBV5-1,TRBJ1-4,TRBD1,many,TGCGCCAGCAGCGCGGGACAGGAGTATGAAAAACTGTTTTTT,CASSAGQEYEKLFF
TRBV5-1,TRBJ2-2,TRBD1,-,TGCGCCAGCACCCGACAGGGGAGCGGGGAGCTGTTTTTT,CASTRQGSGELFF
TRBV12-3/TRBV12-4,TRBJ1-2,-,few,TGTGCCAGCAGTTTTCGGCTTAACTATGGCTACACCTTC,CASSFRLNYGYTF
TRBV29-1,TRBJ2-5,-,-,TGCAGCGTAAGGGAGGGGGAGCAGTACTTC,CSVREGEQYF
TRBV18,TRBJ2-7,TRBD2,many,TGTGCCAGCTCACCCCCTGGACTAGCCCTACTCTACGAGCAGTACTTC,CASSPPGLALLYEQYF
TRBV2,TRBJ2-1,TRBD1,few,TGTGCCAGCAGTCCGTGGACAGGGAACTACAATGAGCAGTTCTTC,CASSPWTGNYNEQFF
TRBV4-2,TRBJ1-1,TRBD1,-,TGTGCCAGCAGCCAGGACAGGGAGAGCACTGAAGCTTTCTTT,CASSQDRESTEAFF
TRBV10-3,TRBJ2-7,-,many,TGTGCCAACGGACCGTACCCCTACGAGCAGTACTTC,CANGPYPYEQYF
TRBV5-1,TRBJ1-2,-,once,TGCGCCAGCAGCGGACAAGTCCTTGACTATGGCTACACCTTC,CASSGQVLDYGYTF
TRBV3-1,TRBJ2-5,-,-,TGTGCCAGCAGCCGCGCCACTAGCCTCCGGGGCGAGACCCAGTACTTC,CASSRATSLRGETQYF
TRBV3-1,TRBJ2-3,-,many,TGTGCCAGCAGCCACCGGGGCGGGAACACAGATACGCAGTATTTT,CASSHRGGNTDTQYF
TRBV6-4,TRBJ2-1,-,-,TGTGCCAGCAGTGAACGGGGACAATCCCTCAATGAGCAGTTCTTC,CASSERGQSLNEQFF
TRBV27,TRBJ2-7,TRBD1,-,TGTGCCAGCTCCTATGGGCAGGGGGCGGGTTACGAGCAGTACTTC,CASSYGQGAGYEQYF
TRBV12-3/TRBV12-4,TRBJ2-7,TRBD1,-,TGTGCCAGCAGTGGGACAGGCCTGGGCGAGCAGTACTTC,CASSGTGLGEQYF
TRBV20-1,TRBJ2-1,-,many,TGCAGTGCTAGTTTGCTCGGCGGCCTTTCCTACAATGAGCAGTTCTTC,CSASLLGGLSYNEQFF
TRBV15,TRBJ2-5,-,-,TGTGCCACCAGCAAGTCTAGCGCACAACCCAAACAAGAGACCCAGTACTTC,CATSKSSAQPKQETQYF
TRBV7-2,TRBJ2-4,-,many,TGTGCCAGCAGCCCACGGGCGGGAGCCAAAAACATTCAGTACTTC,CASSPRAGAKNIQYF
TRBV20-1,TRBJ1-5,TRBD1,-,TGCAGTGCTCTAGGGACAGGGCGGGATCAGCCCCAGCATTTT,CSALGTGRDQPQHF
TRBV29-1,TRBJ1-1,-,-,TGCAGCGTCCCGAAGGACACTGAAGCTTTCTTT,CSVPKDTEAFF
TRBV9,TRBJ1-2,-,once,TGTGCCAGCAGCACCACAGGGTACCACACCTTC,CASSTTGYHTF
TRBV2,TRBJ2-1,TRBD1,-,TGTGCCACCAAGACAGGGAGCCTTTACTACAATGAGCAGTTCTTC,CATKTGSLYYNEQFF
TRBV12-3/TRBV12-4,TRBJ1-6,TRBD1,-,TGTGCCAGCAGTTCGGGACAGGGCGGTTCACCCCTCCACTTT,CASSSGQGGSPLHF
TRBV20-1,TRBJ2-7,-,-,TGCAGTGCTAGAGACGGAGCGGGCGGCTACGAGCAGTACTTC,CSARDGAGGYEQYF
TRBV27,TRBJ1-2,-,-,TGTGCCAGCAGTTCCGGACATGGCTACACCTTC,CASSSGHGYTF
TRBV20-1,TRBJ2-5,-,few,TGCAGTGCTAGGGATAGGGAGCATGAGCAGTACTTC,CSARDREHEQYF
TRBV4-1,TRBJ2-1,-,-,TGCGCCAGCAGCCAAGTTCGCGAAGAGCAGTTCTTC,CASSQVREEQFF
TRBV13,TRBJ2-7,TRBD2,many,TGTGCCAGCAGCTTAGGGGGGAGGGCGTACGAGCAGTACTTC,CASSLGGRAYEQYF
TRBV7-3,TRBJ2-5,-,few,TGTGCCAGCAGCTCCCTCGGGAGCGCCCATGAGCAGTACTTC,CASSSLGSAHEQYF
TRBV2,TRBJ2-5,-,few,TGTGCCAGCAGCCCTGAGAACCCTCAAGAGACCCAGTACTTC,CASSPENPQETQYF
TRBV27,TRBJ2-2,-,-,TGTGCCAGCAGTTCAGGGTTCAGGGAGCTGTTTTTT,CASSSGFRELFF
TRBV20-1,TRBJ2-1,TRBD2,-,TGCAGTGAAGGGACTAGCGGGATCGGTGTGCAGTTCTTC,CSEGTSGIGVQFF
TRBV12-3/TRBV12-4,TRBJ2-7,TRBD1,-,TGTGCCAGCAGTTGGGGACAGGGCCTCAGCTCCTACGAGCAGTACTTC,CASSWGQGLSSYEQYF
TRBV28,TRBJ2-2,-,-,TGTGCCAGCAGTCTGCCTAGCACCACCGGGGAGCTGTTTTTT,CASSLPSTTGELFF
TRBV28,TRBJ2-3,TRBD1,many,TGTGCCAGCAGTTCGCCGGGACAGAGCACAGATACGCAGTATTTT,CASSSPGQSTDTQYF
TRBV12-5,TRBJ2-3,-,-,TGTGCTAGTGGTTTGTCCCTAGGGGGAACAGATACGCAGTATTTT,CASGLSLGGTDTQYF
TRBV20-1,TRBJ1-1,-,-,TGCAGTGCTAGAGATTTAGGGGACATGAACACTGAAGCTTTCTTT,CSARDLGDMNTEAFF
TRBV7-3,TRBJ2-1,-,few,TGTGCCAGCAGCTCCCTGGGCGGGATAAATGAGCAGTTCTTC,CASSSLGGINEQFF
TRBV4-1,TRBJ1-1,TRBD1,many,TGCGCCAGCAGCCCACAGGGGGCAAGGTGGAACACTGAAGCTTTCTTT,CASSPQGARWNTEAFF
TRBV20-1,TRBJ2-3,-,few,TGCAGTGCTACCCGGGACGGAAACACAGATACGCAGTATTTT,CSATRDGNTDTQYF
TRBV5-4,TRBJ1-2,-,-,TGTGCCAGCAGCTTGAGGAGAGGAACTAACTATGGCTACACCTTC,CASSLRRGTNYGYTF
TRBV20-1,TRBJ2-7,TRBD1,-,TGCAGTGCTAGTTGGGACAGGGAACCCTACGAGCAGTACTTC,CSASWDREPYEQYF
TRBV7-2,TRBJ1-2,-,many,TGTGCCAGCAGCTCCCCGACTGCCTACTATGGCTACACCTTC,CASSSPTAYYGYTF
TRBV7-9,TRBJ2-4,-,-,TGTGCCAGCAGAGGAGACAGTTACCCCCAGCAGTACTTC,CASRGDSYPQQYF
TRBV20-1,TRBJ2-3,-,many,TGCAGTGCTAGAGCTTGGGGTAGCACAGATACGCAGTATTTT,CSARAWGSTDTQYF
TRBV12-1,TRBJ2-7,-,-,TGTGCCAGCAGCGCAAAAGGGACTAGCTCCTACGAGCAGTACTTC,CASSAKGTSSYEQYF
TRBV5-1,TRBJ2-5,TRBD1,-,TGCGCCAGCAGCCCTGGGACAGGGGAAGAGACCCAGTACTTC,CASSPGTGEETQYF